Listed below are T cell receptor beta chains from one sample, sequenced in a study of identical twins. From the 5' RACE reads, TCRdb called clonotypes with MiXCR, one entry per CDR3 protein. There are 500,000 to 700,000 distinct CDR3 sequences in the sample; under 8.5% occur only once, and less than 2% lies in the top ten. The data also belong to a second study, concerning yellow fever vaccine responses in identical twins.

Sequenced sample: PBMCs. The receptors were sampled from a woman aged 18-29 years in good health. CDR3s include the opening cysteine and the closing phenylalanine or tryptophan. A D gene is named only where the DNA matches it firmly. Expanded clones are given a class, and other clones once, few, many or no size at all.

V: TRBV28; D: NA; J: TRBJ1-5; length: 15; size: many; CDR3: CASSLNRVLHVPQHF; DNA: TGTGCCAGCAGTTTAAACCGGGTCCTACACGTCCCCCAGCATTTT
V: TRBV12-3/TRBV12-4; D: NA; J: TRBJ2-1; length: 13; size: few; CDR3: CASSLFSVNEQFF; DNA: TGTGCCAGCAGTTTGTTCTCGGTGAATGAGCAGTTCTTC
V: TRBV5-1; D: TRBD1; J: TRBJ1-2; length: 15; size: NA; CDR3: CASSLAATGTYGYTF; DNA: TGCGCCAGCAGCTTGGCTGCGACAGGGACCTATGGCTACACCTTC
V: TRBV7-3; D: NA; J: TRBJ2-1; length: 15; size: few; CDR3: CASSVPGTAYNEQFF; DNA: TGTGCCAGCAGCGTGCCCGGGACTGCCTACAATGAGCAGTTCTTC
V: TRBV24-1; D: TRBD1; J: TRBJ2-6; length: 17; size: many; CDR3: CATSGGQGDSGANVLTF; DNA: TGTGCCACCAGTGGGGGACAGGGGGACTCTGGGGCCAACGTCCTGACTTTC
V: TRBV2; D: TRBD2; J: TRBJ2-3; length: 17; size: NA; CDR3: CASSEVGSGSSTDTQYF; DNA: TGTGCCAGCAGTGAAGTTGGTAGCGGGAGTAGCACAGATACGCAGTATTTT
V: TRBV9; D: TRBD1; J: TRBJ1-6; length: 16; size: NA; CDR3: CASSETGTGGRSPLHF; DNA: TGTGCCAGCAGTGAGACGGGGACAGGGGGTCGGTCACCCCTCCACTTT
V: TRBV24-1; D: TRBD2; J: TRBJ2-1; length: 16; size: many; CDR3: CATSDSASGSTDEQFF; DNA: TGTGCCACCAGTGATTCGGCTAGCGGGAGTACCGATGAGCAGTTCTTC
V: TRBV13; D: NA; J: TRBJ2-4; length: 15; size: NA; CDR3: CASSTRTPPKNIQYF; DNA: TGTGCCAGCAGCACCCGGACTCCCCCCAAAAACATTCAGTACTTC
V: TRBV6-5; D: NA; J: TRBJ2-1; length: 16; size: few; CDR3: CASSYGERSSYNEQFF; DNA: TGTGCCAGCAGTTATGGGGAACGGAGCTCCTACAATGAGCAGTTCTTC
V: TRBV12-3/TRBV12-4; D: NA; J: TRBJ2-2; length: 16; size: NA; CDR3: CASSLDRRGPTGELFF; DNA: TGTGCCAGCAGTTTAGACAGGCGGGGTCCCACCGGGGAGCTGTTTTTT
V: TRBV5-1; D: TRBD2; J: TRBJ2-5; length: 16; size: many; CDR3: CASSSGTSVPQETQYF; DNA: TGCGCCAGCAGCTCGGGGACTAGCGTCCCCCAAGAGACCCAGTACTTC
V: TRBV5-6; D: NA; J: TRBJ1-4; length: 13; size: few; CDR3: CASSLGRGEKLFF; DNA: TGTGCCAGCAGCCTTGGCCGTGGCGAAAAACTGTTTTTT
V: TRBV7-9; D: TRBD1; J: TRBJ2-1; length: 16; size: NA; CDR3: CASSLDTGVFWDEQFF; DNA: TGTGCCAGCAGCTTAGATACAGGGGTTTTTTGGGATGAGCAGTTCTTC
V: TRBV12-3/TRBV12-4; D: NA; J: TRBJ2-2; length: 15; size: many; CDR3: CASSGLSLVTGELFF; DNA: TGTGCCAGCAGTGGGCTGTCATTGGTCACCGGGGAGCTGTTTTTT
V: TRBV5-1; D: TRBD1; J: TRBJ1-2; length: 18; size: few; CDR3: CASSLGRGSNRDSYGYTF; DNA: TGCGCCAGCAGCTTGGGTAGGGGGTCGAACCGGGACAGCTATGGCTACACCTTC
V: TRBV20-1; D: TRBD2; J: TRBJ2-1; length: 14; size: few; CDR3: CSAKERGGTNEQFF; DNA: TGCAGTGCAAAAGAGCGGGGGGGAACCAATGAGCAGTTCTTC
V: TRBV29-1; D: NA; J: TRBJ2-3; length: 12; size: many; CDR3: CSYRGSTDTQYF; DNA: TGCAGCTATCGAGGAAGCACAGATACGCAGTATTTT
V: TRBV3-1; D: NA; J: TRBJ2-7; length: 14; size: NA; CDR3: CASCHSPGAYEQYF; DNA: TGTGCCAGCTGCCATAGTCCAGGGGCATACGAGCAGTACTTC
V: TRBV12-3/TRBV12-4; D: NA; J: TRBJ2-7; length: 14; size: many; CDR3: CASSLGGIAYEQYF; DNA: TGTGCCAGCAGTTTAGGTGGGATAGCCTACGAGCAGTACTTC
V: TRBV7-9; D: NA; J: TRBJ2-2; length: 15; size: many; CDR3: CASSLLRENTGELFF; DNA: TGTGCCAGCAGCCTGCTTAGAGAGAACACCGGGGAGCTGTTTTTT
V: TRBV20-1; D: TRBD2; J: TRBJ2-3; length: 15; size: many; CDR3: CSARSQRGGADTQYF; DNA: TGCAGTGCTAGAAGCCAGCGGGGGGGGGCAGATACGCAGTATTTT
V: TRBV6-1; D: TRBD2; J: TRBJ2-7; length: 15; size: few; CDR3: CASSEFGGGPYEQYF; DNA: TGTGCCAGCAGTGAATTTGGCGGGGGTCCCTACGAGCAGTACTTC
V: TRBV3-1; D: TRBD2; J: TRBJ2-7; length: 16; size: few; CDR3: CASSQDPPSGSYEQYF; DNA: TGTGCCAGCAGCCAAGATCCCCCTAGCGGGTCATACGAGCAGTACTTC
V: TRBV12-3/TRBV12-4; D: NA; J: TRBJ2-7; length: 16; size: few; CDR3: CASSLRSGVTSYEQYF; DNA: TGTGCCAGCAGTTTAAGGAGCGGAGTTACGTCCTACGAGCAGTACTTC
V: TRBV25-1; D: TRBD2; J: TRBJ2-1; length: 15; size: many; CDR3: CASSVTSGRYNEQFF; DNA: TGTGCCAGCAGTGTGACTAGCGGGAGGTACAATGAGCAGTTCTTC
V: TRBV9; D: NA; J: TRBJ1-6; length: 15; size: many; CDR3: CASSVEGGGNSPLHF; DNA: TGTGCCAGCAGCGTAGAGGGGGGTGGCAATTCACCCCTCCACTTT
V: TRBV3-1; D: NA; J: TRBJ2-5; length: 13; size: many; CDR3: CASSQAGQETQYF; DNA: TGTGCCAGCAGCCAAGCTGGTCAAGAGACCCAGTACTTC
V: TRBV10-3; D: NA; J: TRBJ1-1; length: 11; size: many; CDR3: CATRQDGQAFF; DNA: TGTGCCACGAGACAGGACGGGCAAGCTTTCTTT
V: TRBV2; D: TRBD1; J: TRBJ1-4; length: 15; size: few; CDR3: CASRRSDRSNEKLFF; DNA: TGTGCCAGCAGGCGATCGGACAGGAGTAATGAAAAACTGTTTTTT
V: TRBV29-1; D: TRBD1; J: TRBJ1-2; length: 19; size: NA; CDR3: CSVEDRKPYRDRVTYGYTF; DNA: TGCAGCGTTGAAGATCGCAAGCCTTACCGGGACAGGGTTACCTATGGCTACACCTTC
V: TRBV4-1; D: NA; J: TRBJ2-4; length: 13; size: few; CDR3: CASSQGTPNIQYF; DNA: TGCGCCAGCAGCCAAGGGACCCCTAACATTCAGTACTTC
V: TRBV7-3; D: TRBD2; J: TRBJ2-5; length: 21; size: few; CDR3: CASSLSGRRGVGTSREETQYF; DNA: TGTGCCAGCAGCTTAAGCGGACGCAGGGGAGTTGGGACTAGCAGAGAAGAGACCCAGTACTTC
V: TRBV24-1; D: NA; J: TRBJ2-2; length: 18; size: few; CDR3: CATSDFRRGRANTGELFF; DNA: TGTGCCACCAGTGATTTCCGGAGGGGGCGAGCGAACACCGGGGAGCTGTTTTTT
V: TRBV20-1; D: TRBD2; J: TRBJ2-3; length: 19; size: few; CDR3: CSARDRRTSGARTTDTQYF; DNA: TGCAGTGCTAGAGATAGGAGGACTAGCGGGGCACGCACCACAGATACGCAGTATTTT
V: TRBV19; D: TRBD1; J: TRBJ1-5; length: 15; size: NA; CDR3: CASTPTGGSRQPQHF; DNA: TGTGCCAGTACCCCAACAGGGGGAAGCCGCCAGCCCCAGCATTTT
V: TRBV12-3/TRBV12-4; D: NA; J: TRBJ1-5; length: 14; size: few; CDR3: CASSHRGGAEPQHF; DNA: TGTGCCAGCAGCCACCGGGGGGGCGCGGAGCCCCAGCATTTT
V: TRBV15; D: NA; J: TRBJ2-5; length: 16; size: NA; CDR3: CATSNHQFGSRETQYF; DNA: TGTGCCACCAGCAACCATCAATTTGGGAGCCGAGAGACCCAGTACTTC
V: TRBV27; D: NA; J: TRBJ2-5; length: 13; size: few; CDR3: CASSLSKASDQYF; DNA: TGTGCCAGCTCCCTTAGTAAGGCATCTGACCAGTACTTC
V: TRBV4-1; D: NA; J: TRBJ1-5; length: 14; size: few; CDR3: CASSPGPFNQPQHF; DNA: TGCGCCAGCAGCCCAGGGCCCTTTAATCAGCCCCAGCATTTT
V: TRBV6-5; D: TRBD2; J: TRBJ2-3; length: 17; size: NA; CDR3: CASSLGLAVSSTDTQYF; DNA: TGTGCCAGCAGTTTAGGACTAGCGGTTAGTAGCACAGATACGCAGTATTTT
V: TRBV5-1; D: TRBD2; J: TRBJ2-2; length: 18; size: few; CDR3: CASSPAKGLAGGTGELFF; DNA: TGCGCCAGCAGCCCCGCCAAAGGACTAGCGGGGGGGACCGGGGAGCTGTTTTTT
V: TRBV7-9; D: NA; J: TRBJ2-2; length: 13; size: NA; CDR3: CASSSRAAGELFF; DNA: TGTGCCAGCAGCTCCCGGGCAGCCGGGGAGCTGTTTTTT
V: TRBV14; D: NA; J: TRBJ2-7; length: 14; size: NA; CDR3: CASSRASPFYEQYF; DNA: TGTGCCAGCAGCCGGGCCAGCCCCTTCTACGAGCAGTACTTC
V: TRBV20-1; D: TRBD1; J: TRBJ1-5; length: 20; size: NA; CDR3: CSARDRGSVGGGRSNQPQHF; DNA: TGCAGTGCTAGAGATCGCGGGTCTGTAGGGGGCGGTAGAAGCAATCAGCCCCAGCATTTT
V: TRBV25-1; D: TRBD2; J: TRBJ2-1; length: 15; size: NA; CDR3: CASSPLGTNYNEQFF; DNA: TGTGCCAGCAGTCCACTCGGGACTAACTACAATGAGCAGTTCTTC
V: TRBV20-1; D: NA; J: TRBJ2-2; length: 13; size: few; CDR3: CSAGRGGTGELFF; DNA: TGCAGTGCCGGACGAGGTGGCACCGGGGAGCTGTTTTTT
V: TRBV2; D: TRBD2; J: TRBJ2-7; length: 19; size: NA; CDR3: CACSLVLRGLAGALYEQYF; DNA: TGTGCCTGCAGTTTAGTATTGAGGGGACTAGCGGGGGCCCTCTACGAGCAGTACTTC
V: TRBV6-2/TRBV6-3; D: TRBD1; J: TRBJ2-5; length: 17; size: NA; CDR3: CASSYPLWDRGQETQYF; DNA: TGTGCCAGCAGTTACCCGTTGTGGGACAGGGGACAAGAGACCCAGTACTTC
V: TRBV12-3/TRBV12-4; D: NA; J: TRBJ1-3; length: 14; size: NA; CDR3: CASRVDSIGNTIYF; DNA: TGTGCCAGCAGGGTGGACAGTATCGGAAACACCATATATTTT
V: TRBV29-1; D: NA; J: TRBJ1-5; length: 13; size: few; CDR3: CSVKQGANQPQHF; DNA: TGCAGCGTGAAACAGGGAGCGAATCAGCCCCAGCATTTT
V: TRBV14; D: TRBD2; J: TRBJ2-7; length: 16; size: NA; CDR3: CASSHGLAGKVNEQYF; DNA: TGTGCCAGCAGCCATGGGCTAGCGGGAAAGGTCAACGAGCAGTACTTC
V: TRBV18; D: NA; J: TRBJ2-2; length: 14; size: NA; CDR3: CASSPQGSDGELFF; DNA: TGTGCCAGCTCACCACAGGGGTCTGACGGGGAGCTGTTTTTT
V: TRBV12-3/TRBV12-4; D: NA; J: TRBJ2-1; length: 13; size: many; CDR3: CASSWGTGYEQFF; DNA: TGTGCCAGCAGTTGGGGGACTGGCTATGAGCAGTTCTTC
V: TRBV15; D: NA; J: TRBJ2-6; length: 21; size: NA; CDR3: CATSRDGLLGGPSSGANVLTF; DNA: TGTGCCACCAGCAGAGATGGGTTACTTGGAGGGCCGAGCTCTGGGGCCAACGTCCTGACTTTC
V: TRBV12-3/TRBV12-4; D: NA; J: TRBJ2-2; length: 17; size: many; CDR3: CASSLAVGISNTGELFF; DNA: TGTGCCAGCAGTTTAGCGGTGGGAATCTCGAACACCGGGGAGCTGTTTTTT
V: TRBV10-3; D: TRBD2; J: TRBJ2-5; length: 13; size: NA; CDR3: CAITDGGQETQYF; DNA: TGTGCCATCACTGACGGGGGGCAAGAGACCCAGTACTTC
V: TRBV4-1; D: NA; J: TRBJ1-5; length: 16; size: few; CDR3: CASSQSWTELNQPQHF; DNA: TGCGCCAGCAGCCAGTCGTGGACAGAGCTTAATCAGCCCCAGCATTTT
V: TRBV5-1; D: TRBD1; J: TRBJ2-2; length: 14; size: NA; CDR3: CASSSGQGVGELFF; DNA: TGCGCCAGCAGCTCGGGACAGGGGGTCGGGGAGCTGTTTTTT
V: TRBV5-5; D: NA; J: TRBJ2-1; length: 15; size: few; CDR3: CASSNDIATYNEQFF; DNA: TGTGCCAGCAGCAATGACATAGCGACCTACAATGAGCAGTTCTTC